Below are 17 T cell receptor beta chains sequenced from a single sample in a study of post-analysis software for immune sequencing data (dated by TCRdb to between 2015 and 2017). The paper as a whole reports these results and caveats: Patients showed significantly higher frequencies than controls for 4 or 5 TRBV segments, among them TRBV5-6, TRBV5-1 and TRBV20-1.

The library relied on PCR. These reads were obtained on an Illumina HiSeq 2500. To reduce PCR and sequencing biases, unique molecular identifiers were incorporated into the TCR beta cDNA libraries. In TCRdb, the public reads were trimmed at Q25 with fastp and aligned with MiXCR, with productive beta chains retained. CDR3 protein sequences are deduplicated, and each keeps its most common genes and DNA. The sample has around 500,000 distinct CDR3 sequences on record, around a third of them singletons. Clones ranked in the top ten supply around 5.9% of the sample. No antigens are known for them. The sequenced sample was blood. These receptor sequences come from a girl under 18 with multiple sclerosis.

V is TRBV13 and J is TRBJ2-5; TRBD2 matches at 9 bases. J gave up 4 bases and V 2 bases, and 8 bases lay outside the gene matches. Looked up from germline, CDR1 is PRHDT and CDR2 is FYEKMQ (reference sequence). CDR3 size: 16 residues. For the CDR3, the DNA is TGTGCCAGCAGCTTATCTGTGGCGGGGGGGGCAGAGACCCAGTACTTC. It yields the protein CASSLSVAGGAETQYF.

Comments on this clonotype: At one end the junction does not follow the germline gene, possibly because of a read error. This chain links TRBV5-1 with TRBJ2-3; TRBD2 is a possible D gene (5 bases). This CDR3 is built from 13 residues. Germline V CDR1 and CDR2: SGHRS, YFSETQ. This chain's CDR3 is CASTLASTDSQYF. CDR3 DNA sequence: TGCGCCAGCACATTGGCTAGCACAGATTCGCAGTATTTT.

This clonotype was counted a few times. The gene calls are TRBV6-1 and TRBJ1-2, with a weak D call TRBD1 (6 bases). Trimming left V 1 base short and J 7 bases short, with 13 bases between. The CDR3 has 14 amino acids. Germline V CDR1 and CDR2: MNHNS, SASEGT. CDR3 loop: CASSEGVGATGYTF. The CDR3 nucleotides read TGTGCCAGCAGTGAAGGGGTGGGGGCGACTGGCTACACCTTC.

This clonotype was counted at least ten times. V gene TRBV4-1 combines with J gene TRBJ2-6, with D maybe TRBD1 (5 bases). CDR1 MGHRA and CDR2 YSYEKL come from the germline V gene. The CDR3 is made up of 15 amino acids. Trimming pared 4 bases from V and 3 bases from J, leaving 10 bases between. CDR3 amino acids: CASSPQGGGANVLTF. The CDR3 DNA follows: TGCGCCAGCAGCCCGCAGGGTGGTGGGGCCAACGTCCTGACTTTC.

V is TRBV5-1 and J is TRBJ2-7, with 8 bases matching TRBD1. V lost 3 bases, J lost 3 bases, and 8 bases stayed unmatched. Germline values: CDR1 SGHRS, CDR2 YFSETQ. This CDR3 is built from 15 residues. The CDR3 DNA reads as TGCGCCAGCAGCTCCGGACAGGGCATTGGCTACGAGCAGTACTTC. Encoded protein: CASSSGQGIGYEQYF.

This chain's CDR3 is CASSKQGLQPQHF. The CDR3 DNA reads as TGTGCCAGCTCAAAACAGGGGCTCCAGCCCCAGCATTTT. This chain connects TRBV12-3 or TRBV12-4 to TRBJ1-5; 7 positions agree with TRBD1. With 8 bases clipped from V and 7 bases from J, the junction kept 8 bases outside the gene matches. This CDR3 comprises 13 residues.

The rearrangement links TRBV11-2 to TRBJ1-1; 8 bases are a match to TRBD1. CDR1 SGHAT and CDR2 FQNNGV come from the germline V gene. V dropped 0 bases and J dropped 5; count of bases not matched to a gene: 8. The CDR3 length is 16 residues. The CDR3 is CASSLDVGRGQTEAFF. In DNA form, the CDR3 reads TGTGCCAGCAGCTTAGATGTGGGCAGGGGGCAAACTGAAGCTTTCTTT.

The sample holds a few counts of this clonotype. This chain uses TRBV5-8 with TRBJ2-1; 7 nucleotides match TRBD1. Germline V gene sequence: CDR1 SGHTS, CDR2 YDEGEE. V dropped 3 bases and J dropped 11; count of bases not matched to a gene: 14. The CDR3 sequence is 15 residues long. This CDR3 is CASSSIGQELGKQFF. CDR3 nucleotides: TGTGCCAGCAGCTCCATCGGACAGGAGCTAGGGAAGCAGTTCTTC.

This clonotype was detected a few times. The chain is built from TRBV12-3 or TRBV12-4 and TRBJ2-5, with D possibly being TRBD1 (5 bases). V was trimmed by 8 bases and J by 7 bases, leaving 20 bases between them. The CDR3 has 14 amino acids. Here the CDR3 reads CASLHTGPWGTQYF. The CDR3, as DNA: TGTGCCAGCCTCCACACAGGACCGTGGGGGACCCAGTACTTC.

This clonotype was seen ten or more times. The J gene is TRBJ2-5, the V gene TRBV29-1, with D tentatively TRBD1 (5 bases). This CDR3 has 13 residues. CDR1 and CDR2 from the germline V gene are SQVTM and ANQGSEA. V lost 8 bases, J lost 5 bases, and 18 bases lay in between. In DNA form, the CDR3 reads TGCAGCACGAGCTTGACAGTCGGGGAGACCCAGTACTTC. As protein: CSTSLTVGETQYF.

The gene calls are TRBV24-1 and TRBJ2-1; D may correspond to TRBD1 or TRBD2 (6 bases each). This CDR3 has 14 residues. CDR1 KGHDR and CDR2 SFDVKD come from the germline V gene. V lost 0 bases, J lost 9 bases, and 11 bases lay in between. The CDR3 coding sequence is TGTGCCACCAGTGATTTGAAGGGGGGTTTTGAGCAGTTCTTC. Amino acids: CATSDLKGGFEQFF.

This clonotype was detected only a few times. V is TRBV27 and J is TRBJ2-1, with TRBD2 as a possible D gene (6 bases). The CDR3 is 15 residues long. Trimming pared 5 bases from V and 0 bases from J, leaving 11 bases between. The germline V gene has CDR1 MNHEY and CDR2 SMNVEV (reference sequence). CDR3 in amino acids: CASSSGLSSYNEQFF. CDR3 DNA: TGTGCCAGCAGTAGCGGGTTGAGCTCCTACAATGAGCAGTTCTTC.

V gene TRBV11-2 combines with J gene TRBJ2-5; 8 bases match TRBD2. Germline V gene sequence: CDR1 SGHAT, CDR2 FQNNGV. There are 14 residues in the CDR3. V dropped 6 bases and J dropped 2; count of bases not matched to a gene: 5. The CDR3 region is CASRGAGGQETQYF. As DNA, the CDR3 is TGTGCCAGCAGAGGGGCGGGGGGACAAGAGACCCAGTACTTC.

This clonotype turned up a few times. The CDR3, as DNA: TGTGCCAGCAGCTTAGCAGGACAGGGGGAGTTTGGCTACACCTTC. Translation: CASSLAGQGEFGYTF. This chain uses TRBV7-8 with TRBJ1-2; TRBD1 matches 10 bases. The CDR3 runs to 15 residues. CDR1 and CDR2 (germline): SGHVS, FQNEAQ. V lost 0 bases, J lost 7 bases, and 5 bases stayed unmatched.

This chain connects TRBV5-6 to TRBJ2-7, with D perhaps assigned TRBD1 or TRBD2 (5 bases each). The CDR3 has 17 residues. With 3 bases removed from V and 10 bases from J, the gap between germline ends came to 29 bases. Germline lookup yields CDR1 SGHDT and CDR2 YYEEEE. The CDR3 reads CASSWGGQGRSSNFQYF. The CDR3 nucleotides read TGTGCCAGCAGCTGGGGCGGGCAGGGCAGATCAAGTAATTTCCAGTACTTC.

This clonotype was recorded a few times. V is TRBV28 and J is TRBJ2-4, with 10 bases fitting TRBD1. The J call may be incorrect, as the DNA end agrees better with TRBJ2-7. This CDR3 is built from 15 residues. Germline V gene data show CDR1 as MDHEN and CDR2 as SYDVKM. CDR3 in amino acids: CASSSPTGGDYEQYF. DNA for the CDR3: TGTGCCAGCAGCTCCCCGACAGGGGGCGATTACGAGCAGTACTTC.

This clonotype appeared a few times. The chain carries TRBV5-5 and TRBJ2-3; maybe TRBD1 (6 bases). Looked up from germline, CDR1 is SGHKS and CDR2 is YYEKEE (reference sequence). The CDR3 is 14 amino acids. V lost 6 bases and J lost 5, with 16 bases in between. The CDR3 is CASNPAQGKDTQYF. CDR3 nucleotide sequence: TGTGCCAGCAACCCGGCGCAGGGGAAAGATACGCAGTATTTT.